This T cell receptor beta chain was recovered during a study of T-cell memory formation after mild COVID-19. The wider study: The TCR clusters were mostly specific to one donor. Regarding the study as a whole: Whereas later expanders leaned CD4+, clones contracting day 15 to 85 showed a balanced CD4/CD8 makeup. Cross-reactive memory appears to have joined, as suggested by some responding clones showing up in pre-infection memory.

TCR alpha and TCR beta cDNA libraries carrying sample barcodes and UMIs were produced by 5'RACE using constant-segment primers. TCRdb itself ran the 5' RACE reads through MiXCR, one entry per CDR3 protein. The table shows around 300,000 distinct CDR3 sequences, with just under 20% occurring only once. Notes on this clonotype: Its antigen is unidentified.

Germline-derived CDR1 and CDR2 are SGHRS and YFSETQ. The CDR3 covers 17 residues. Between the trimmed V and J ends, which lost 0 bases and 0 bases, there was a span of 13 bases. The TCR comes from a man aged 18 to 30 who had mild COVID-19 (a few samples of this study predate the infection). Cell type and time point are not known. The rearrangement uses TRBV5-1 and TRBJ2-1; D remains unclear. Material: PBMCs or a T cell subset sorted from them (not recorded which). CDR3 bases: TGCGCCAGCAGCTTGGGGGTGGGCTTGAGCTCCTACAATGAGCAGTTCTTC. Its protein is CASSLGVGLSSYNEQFF.